This T cell receptor (beta chain) was observed in a study of blood T cell repertoires in COVID-19. Study at large: Sites across the United States, Italy and Spain contributed samples from acute and convalescent COVID-19.

Source study methods: From reference gene primer amplification, estimates of nucleated cell counts were derived. Generated by immunoSEQ multiplex PCR, the TCRdb table keeps only in-frame clones and is missing some. The V and J calls and clone size were taken over from that table, and D and trimming were inferred from the DNA. The sample lists 150,000 to 200,000 clones, around 85% occurring once. The TCR sequence derives from a woman in her sixties or seventies with acute or convalescent COVID-19. The source material was peripheral blood.

In nucleotides, the CDR3 is TGCGCCAGCAGCCCGGAAGGAGACTATGGCTACACCTTC. This sequence encodes CASSPEGDYGYTF. The chain uses TRBV4-3 and TRBJ1-2; D ambiguous. Germline-derived CDR1 and CDR2 are LGHNA and YSLEER. CDR3 length: 13 residues. Trimming removed 4 bases at V and 3 bases at J, with 9 bases between.